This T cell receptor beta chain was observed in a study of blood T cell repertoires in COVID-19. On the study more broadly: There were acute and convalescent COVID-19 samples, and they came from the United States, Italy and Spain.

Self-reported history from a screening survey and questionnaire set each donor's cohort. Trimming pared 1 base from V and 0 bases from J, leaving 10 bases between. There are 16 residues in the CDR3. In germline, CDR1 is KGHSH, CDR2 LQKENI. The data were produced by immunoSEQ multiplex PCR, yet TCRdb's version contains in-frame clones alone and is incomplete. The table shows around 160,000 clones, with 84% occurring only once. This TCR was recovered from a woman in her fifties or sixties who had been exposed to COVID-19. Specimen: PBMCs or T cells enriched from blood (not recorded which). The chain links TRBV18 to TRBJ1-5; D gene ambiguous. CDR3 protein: CASSPQVGVSNQPQHF. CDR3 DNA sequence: TGTGCCAGCTCACCACAGGTAGGAGTTAGCAATCAGCCCCAGCATTTT.